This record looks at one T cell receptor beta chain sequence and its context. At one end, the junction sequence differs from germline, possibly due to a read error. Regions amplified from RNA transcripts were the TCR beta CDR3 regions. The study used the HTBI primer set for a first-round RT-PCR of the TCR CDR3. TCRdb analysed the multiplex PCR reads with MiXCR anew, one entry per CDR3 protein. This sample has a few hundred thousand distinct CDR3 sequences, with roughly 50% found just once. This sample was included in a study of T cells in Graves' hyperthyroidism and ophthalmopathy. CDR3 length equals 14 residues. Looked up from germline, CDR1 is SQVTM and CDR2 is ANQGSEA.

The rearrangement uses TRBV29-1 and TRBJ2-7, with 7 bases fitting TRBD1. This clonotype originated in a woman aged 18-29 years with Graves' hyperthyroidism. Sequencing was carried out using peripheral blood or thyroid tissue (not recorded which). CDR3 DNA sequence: TGCAGCATTGACGGGACAGTTACATCCTACGAGCAGTACTTC. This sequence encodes CSIDGTVTSYEQYF.